The 28 T cell receptor beta chains given below trace back to one sample, sequenced in a study of blood T cells in healthy people across ages (dated by TCRdb to 2014 to 2015). The library came from 5' RACE. TCRdb records Illumina HiSeq 2500 as the sequencer. A second PCR of roughly 7 to 12 cycles was performed with a sample-barcoded 5' primer and a J-beta primer mix. TCRdb reanalyzed the raw reads on its own, using fastp at Q25 for trimming and MiXCR for clone calling, and kept in-frame beta chains. Rows matching on CDR3 protein sequence are summarized as one entry with the most common DNA and genes. The sample table records hundreds of thousands of distinct CDR3 sequences; 55% to 65% of these occur just once. The leading ten clones occupy roughly a quarter of the sample. What was sequenced was blood. These receptors all stem from a man aged 25-45 years in good health.

V is TRBV29-1 and J is TRBJ2-7; D is perhaps TRBD1 (5 bases). The germline V gene has CDR1 SQVTM and CDR2 ANQGSEA. The CDR3 spans 13 residues. The CDR3 sequence is CSFKSQGSYEQYF. CDR3 sequence (DNA): TGCAGTTTCAAGAGCCAGGGTTCCTACGAGCAGTACTTC.

The V gene is TRBV5-1, the J gene TRBJ2-6; no firm D call. V lost 0 bases, J lost 0 bases, and 13 bases lay in between. Germline assignment: CDR1 SGHRS and CDR2 YFSETQ. The CDR3 length is 18 residues. The CDR3 loop reads CASSLAGALSSGANVLTF. The DNA for the CDR3 is TGCGCCAGCAGCTTGGCCGGCGCTTTGAGCTCTGGGGCCAACGTCCTGACTTTC.

V and J are TRBV20-1 and TRBJ1-4, with D possibly TRBD1 on 5 matching bases. The CDR3 spans 13 residues. V dropped 1 base and J dropped 8 bases, with 11 bases sitting between them. Germline CDR1 DFQATT, CDR2 SNEGSKA (reference sequence). CDR3 in amino acids: CSARAGRNEKLFF. The CDR3 DNA reads TGCAGTGCTAGAGCGGGGCGTAACGAAAAACTGTTTTTT.

A remark on this clonotype: One junction end does not reproduce the germline sequence, and a read error may be involved. V and J are TRBV7-9 and TRBJ2-6, with D tentatively TRBD1 (5 bases). Germline CDR1 and CDR2: SEHNR and FQNEAQ (reference sequence). CDR3 length: 16 amino acids. CDR3 nucleotides: TGTGCCAGCACCACGCGTTCCATCTCTGGGGCCTACGTCCTGACTTTC. This translates into CASTTRSISGAYVLTF.

This clonotype was seen a handful of times. The rearrangement links TRBV27 to TRBJ1-2, with 7 bases aligning to TRBD1. The V and J ends lost 4 bases and 4 bases, in that order; junction bases with no gene match: 9. The germline CDR1 and CDR2 sequences are MNHEY and SMNVEV (reference sequence). The CDR3 contains 15 residues. The CDR3 DNA follows: TGTGCCAGCAGTTATCTCGGACAGGAAGGCTATGGCTACACCTTC. Protein: CASSYLGQEGYGYTF.

Here the CDR3 DNA reads TGCGCCAGCAGCCATGCCACAGGGTTTGGCTATGGCTACACCTTC. Translated, it gives CASSHATGFGYGYTF. The chain couples TRBV4-3 to TRBJ1-2; D is perhaps TRBD1 (6 bases). CDR3 length equals 15 residues. The V gene lost 3 bases and the J gene lost 4 bases, with 15 bases spanning the gap. Germline V CDR1 and CDR2: LGHNA, YSLEER.

Comments on this clonotype: One junction end disagrees with the germline gene, perhaps due to a read error. The DNA of the CDR3 is TGCAGTGCTAGGGTAGGGGTGAATGAGCAGTTCTTT. This gives the protein CSARVGVNEQFF. The rearrangement links TRBV20-1 to TRBJ2-1, with D maybe TRBD1 (5 bases). Germline CDR1 DFQATT, CDR2 SNEGSKA (reference sequence). The CDR3 spans 12 residues.

The rearrangement links TRBV7-2 to TRBJ2-5, with 9 nucleotides matching TRBD2. CDR3 size: 13 residues. With 7 bases clipped from V and 5 bases from J, the junction kept 5 bases outside the gene matches. Germline CDR1 reads SGHTA; CDR2 reads FQGNSA. CDR3 coding DNA: TGTGCCAGCATAGGACTAGCGATGGAGACCCAGTACTTC. Translating gives CASIGLAMETQYF.

This chain links TRBV20-1 with TRBJ2-1, with D unresolved. The germline V gene has CDR1 DFQATT and CDR2 SNEGSKA (reference sequence). There are 15 residues in the CDR3. The V end was cut by 8 bases, the J end by 5 bases, with 22 bases between. CDR3 nucleotides: TGCAGTTTCGCCGCCGGGCGGTCTATCAACAATGAGCAGTTCTTC. Translating gives CSFAAGRSINNEQFF.

V gene TRBV15 combines with J gene TRBJ2-7; no definite D call. Germline V gene data show CDR1 as LNHNV and CDR2 as YYDKDF (reference sequence). The CDR3 totals 11 residues. Trimming took 7 bases from V and 3 from J, leaving 7 bases between them. DNA of the CDR3: TGTGCCACCACGGACGGCTACGAGCAGTACTTC. Translation: CATTDGYEQYF.

This clonotype was detected once. V usage is TRBV9 and J usage is TRBJ2-5, with D hard to call. The CDR3 is made up of 13 amino acids. The ends were cut back, 4 bases at V and 5 bases at J, with 12 bases in the middle. The germline V gene has CDR1 SGDLS and CDR2 YYNGEE. This chain's CDR3 is CASSLPGFETQYF. The CDR3 DNA follows: TGTGCCAGCAGCCTCCCAGGTTTCGAGACCCAGTACTTC.

J is TRBJ1-4 and V is TRBV7-8, with D tentatively TRBD1 (5 bases). Between the trimmed V and J ends, which lost 4 bases and 5 bases, there was a span of 14 bases. From germline, CDR1 is SGHVS and CDR2 FQNEAQ. CDR3 size: 15 residues. This chain's CDR3 is CASSSEAGWNEKLFF. For the CDR3, the DNA is TGTGCCAGCAGCTCCGAGGCAGGGTGGAATGAAAAACTGTTTTTT.

This clonotype was observed a single time. The chain has TRBV20-1 and TRBJ2-3; D is undetermined. Trimming left V 2 bases short and J 0 bases short, with 3 bases between. The CDR3 runs to 12 residues. Germline assignment: CDR1 DFQATT and CDR2 SNEGSKA (reference sequence). The CDR3, as DNA: TGCAGTGCTAGATGGAGCACAGATACGCAGTATTTT. Translating it yields CSARWSTDTQYF.

The V call is TRBV5-1, the J call TRBJ2-3; D gene ambiguous. The CDR3 loop spans 16 amino acids. CDR1 is SGHRS, CDR2 YFSETQ, per germline. Deletions cut 0 bases from V and 1 base from J, with 12 bases between. The CDR3 loop is CASSLGWGSGTDTQYF. In DNA, the CDR3 is TGCGCCAGCAGCTTGGGATGGGGATCCGGCACAGATACGCAGTATTTT.

The chain employs TRBV6-4 and TRBJ2-1, with 7 nucleotides matching TRBD1. With 2 bases clipped from V and 5 bases from J, the junction kept 6 bases outside the gene matches. This CDR3 is built from 15 residues. CDR1 is MRHNA and CDR2 is SNTAGT in the germline V gene. CDR3 bases: TGTGCCAGCAGTGACGAGGGGGCTGGAGACAATGAGCAGTTCTTC. Its protein is CASSDEGAGDNEQFF.

J is TRBJ2-1 and V is TRBV6-4, with 8 bases fitting TRBD1. Per the germline V gene, CDR1 is MRHNA and CDR2 is SNTAGT. This CDR3 is 19 amino acids long. V gave up 6 bases and J gave up 7 bases; unmatched junction bases: 23. CDR3 protein: CASSVSADRAFFITNEQFF. CDR3 coding DNA: TGTGCCAGCAGCGTATCTGCGGACAGGGCGTTTTTTATAACAAATGAGCAGTTCTTC.

The V gene is TRBV20-1, the J gene TRBJ1-6, with 9 bases fitting TRBD1. Germline lookup yields CDR1 DFQATT and CDR2 SNEGSKA (reference sequence). V trimming: 3 bases; J trimming: 3 bases; junction bases outside the gene matches: 15. This CDR3 spans 19 amino acids. For the CDR3, the DNA is TGCAGTGCTAGTCACCCTTCGGGACAGGGTCTCCTCTATAATTCACCCCTCCACTTT. This encodes CSASHPSGQGLLYNSPLHF.

This chain joins TRBV6-2 or TRBV6-3 and TRBJ1-4; no clear D. Looked up from germline, CDR1 is MNHEY and CDR2 is SVGEGT. The CDR3 runs to 14 residues. V dropped 6 bases and J dropped 5 bases, with 13 bases sitting between them. In nucleotides, the CDR3 is TGTGCCAGCAGAACCCGGGCCGTAAATGAAAAACTGTTTTTT. Its protein is CASRTRAVNEKLFF.

The chain has TRBV12-3 or TRBV12-4 and TRBJ2-3, with TRBD1 matching over 7 bases. The ends lost 5 bases at V and 10 bases at J; junction bases unmatched: 12. This CDR3 contains 14 residues. In nucleotides, the CDR3 is TGTGCCAGCAGTGTAGGGGGCTCCGTGGGATCGCAGTATTTT. As protein: CASSVGGSVGSQYF.

The rearrangement links TRBV11-2 to TRBJ1-2; D remains ambiguous. Trimming left V 0 bases short and J 0 bases short, with 11 bases between. Germline values: CDR1 SGHAT, CDR2 FQNNGV. CDR3 length: 16 amino acids. CDR3 amino acids: CASSLDSGASNYGYTF. The CDR3 region has the DNA TGTGCCAGCAGCTTAGATTCTGGAGCTTCTAACTATGGCTACACCTTC.

In this sample, this clonotype turned up a few times. The chain couples TRBV7-9 to TRBJ2-4; D possibly uses TRBD1 or TRBD2 (6 bases each). The J call could be wrong; TRBJ2-7 is a better fit for the DNA end. Looked up from germline, CDR1 is SEHNR and CDR2 is FQNEAQ (reference sequence). This CDR3 has 13 residues. CDR3 nucleotide sequence: TGTGCCAGCAGCTTACCAGGGGAGGACGAGCAGTACTTC. Amino acids: CASSLPGEDEQYF.

Of note for this clonotype: Just one base apart from a much larger clone, this may be a read error. The rearrangement links TRBV6-5 to TRBJ2-1; 8 positions match TRBD1. The tail of the sequence fits TRBJ2-5 better, so the J call may be wrong. CDR1 is MNHEY and CDR2 is SVGAGI in the germline V gene. The CDR3 contains 15 residues. The CDR3 loop reads CASSFRTGIQEAQYF. The CDR3 coding sequence is TGTGCCAGCAGTTTCAGGACAGGGATCCAAGAGGCCCAGTACTTC.

V usage is TRBV3-1 and J usage is TRBJ2-1, with D perhaps matching TRBD1 (5 bases). V was trimmed by 4 bases and J by 11 bases, leaving 15 bases between them. This CDR3 region has 13 residues. Looked up from germline, CDR1 is LGHDT and CDR2 is YNNKEL (reference sequence). CDR3 loop: CASSPSQGVKQFF. The CDR3 nucleotides are TGTGCCAGCAGCCCGAGCCAGGGTGTTAAGCAGTTCTTC.

The chain is built from TRBV14 and TRBJ2-1; 8 bases agree with TRBD2. The J segment lost 8 bases and the V segment lost 9 bases, leaving 6 bases of the junction unmatched. The CDR3 runs 12 residues. Germline V CDR1 and CDR2: SGHDN, FVKESK. Here the CDR3 reads CASGLAVDEQFF. CDR3 coding DNA: TGTGCCAGTGGACTAGCTGTCGATGAGCAGTTCTTC.

This chain links TRBV6-5 with TRBJ1-1; D possibly corresponds to TRBD1 (5 bases). V gave up 2 bases and J gave up 6 bases, with 13 bases separating them. The germline V gene encodes CDR1 MNHEY and CDR2 SVGAGI. This CDR3 spans 14 amino acids. In DNA form, the CDR3 reads TGTGCCAGCAGTTACAACAGGCGGAATGCTGAAGCTTTCTTT. It encodes CASSYNRRNAEAFF.

V gene TRBV6-2 or TRBV6-3 combines with J gene TRBJ2-7; weak D call: TRBD1 (6 bases). Per germline, CDR1 MNHEY and CDR2 SVGEGT. V was trimmed by 8 bases and J by 0 bases, leaving 11 bases between them. The CDR3 extends over 13 amino acids. Here the CDR3 reads CASGYRDSYEQYF. DNA of the CDR3: TGTGCCAGCGGATACAGGGACTCCTACGAGCAGTACTTC.

The rearrangement joins TRBV12-3 or TRBV12-4 to TRBJ1-6; D unresolved. Trimming took 3 bases from V and 5 from J, leaving 8 bases between them. The CDR3 totals 14 residues. This chain's CDR3 is CASSLGYHNSPLHF. The CDR3, as DNA: TGTGCCAGCAGTTTGGGTTATCATAATTCACCCCTCCACTTT.

This clonotype was counted once. The V gene is TRBV21-1, the J gene TRBJ1-2. TRBV21-1 is flagged as a pseudogene. The CDR3 totals 18 residues. In DNA form, the CDR3 reads TGTGCCAGCAGCAAAGAAAAGGAGGCCAGCCTTACAAACTATGGCTACACCTTC. Translated: CASSKEKEASLTNYGYTF.